Listed here are 15 T cell receptor beta chains from one sample, sequenced in a study of identical twins. TCRdb recomputed calls from the 5' RACE reads with MiXCR, one row per CDR3 protein. The table shows 210,000 or so distinct CDR3 sequences, with around 6.9% occurring only once. This same sample was also taken into another study, of yellow fever vaccine responses in identical twins.

The sample taken for sequencing was memory (CD45RO+) T cells sorted from blood. Source of these receptors: a woman between 18 and 29 years old in good health.

The chain joins TRBV11-1 to TRBJ2-2, with D maybe TRBD1 (6 bases). This CDR3 is 15 amino acids long. V was clipped by 5 bases and J by 6 bases, with 16 bases between them. CDR1 and CDR2 (germline): SGHAT, FQDESV (reference sequence). CDR3 protein: CASSTDRIGAGELFF. The CDR3 coding sequence is TGTGCCAGCAGCACAGACAGGATTGGAGCCGGGGAGCTGTTTTTT.

The chain is built from TRBV2 and TRBJ2-7; the match to TRBD1 covers 7 bases. This CDR3 region has 12 residues. J was trimmed by 2 bases and V by 8 bases; bases with no gene match: 3. The germline V gene encodes CDR1 SNHLY and CDR2 FYNNEI. The CDR3 loop reads CASGQVTYEQYF. For the CDR3, the DNA is TGTGCCAGCGGACAGGTTACCTACGAGCAGTACTTC.

This clonotype was seen only once. The V call is TRBV20-1, the J call TRBJ2-7; 13 nucleotides line up with TRBD2. CDR3 length equals 14 residues. Germline CDR1 DFQATT, CDR2 SNEGSKA (reference sequence). J gave up 5 bases and V 5 bases, and 6 bases lay outside the gene matches. The DNA of the CDR3 is TGCAGTGCTCCCCGGACTAGCGGGAGCAACGAGCAGTACTTC. Its translation is CSAPRTSGSNEQYF.

This clonotype has only a few counts. V gene TRBV6-9 combines with J gene TRBJ1-6, with 8 nucleotides matching TRBD1. CDR3 size: 19 residues. The V gene's germline CDR1 is MNHGY and CDR2 SVAAGI. Trimming removed 3 bases from V and 0 bases from J; junction bases left unmatched: 10. Here the CDR3 DNA reads TGTGCCAGCAGTTACTCGAATCAGGGGGCTAGCTCCTATAATTCACCCCTCCACTTT. It specifies CASSYSNQGASSYNSPLHF.

V and J are TRBV12-3 or TRBV12-4 and TRBJ1-6; tentatively, D is TRBD1 (5 bases). The CDR3 runs 15 residues. The V gene lost 4 bases and the J gene lost 7 bases, with 14 bases spanning the gap. The CDR3 protein is CASSSGQGKNSPLHF. The CDR3 DNA reads TGTGCCAGCAGTTCGGGTCAGGGTAAGAATTCACCCCTCCACTTT.

This clonotype appeared a few times. This sequence joins TRBV20-1 and TRBJ2-5; D is perhaps TRBD1 (5 bases). The CDR3 extends over 12 amino acids. Per germline, CDR1 DFQATT and CDR2 SNEGSKA (reference sequence). With 4 bases removed from V and 4 bases from J, the gap between germline ends came to 10 bases. In DNA, the CDR3 is TGCAGTGCTACCCCTCAGGGAGAGACCCAGTACTTC. It codes for CSATPQGETQYF.

This clonotype was counted ten times or more. The J gene is TRBJ2-3, the V gene TRBV12-3 or TRBV12-4; TRBD2 is a possible D gene (6 bases). Trimming shortened V by 4 bases and J by 0 bases, and 11 bases separated the two germline ends. The CDR3 loop spans 15 amino acids. CDR3 in DNA: TGTGCCAGCAGTTCCCTGCGGGGTAGCACAGATACGCAGTATTTT. Translated: CASSSLRGSTDTQYF.

About this clonotype: A read error may produce the germline difference seen at one junction end. This chain connects TRBV20-1 to TRBJ2-5, with 10 positions matching TRBD2. This CDR3 comprises 16 residues. Germline CDR1 DFQATT, CDR2 SNEGSKA (reference sequence). This CDR3 is CSARPSGGPVGETQYF. DNA of the CDR3: TGCAGCGCTAGGCCTAGCGGGGGCCCGGTTGGGGAGACCCAGTACTTC.

This clonotype occurred a few times. The chain combines TRBV6-1 with TRBJ2-5, with a possible D match to TRBD1 (6 bases). The CDR3 has 16 residues. Germline V gene lookup returns CDR1 MNHNS and CDR2 SASEGT. V lost 3 bases and J 0 bases, leaving 14 bases between the germline ends. DNA of the CDR3: TGTGCCAGCAGTGATACAGGGTTGGGACACCAAGAGACCCAGTACTTC. This sequence encodes CASSDTGLGHQETQYF.

This clonotype has a handful of counts. This chain uses TRBV7-2 with TRBJ2-5; D might be TRBD1 (6 bases). The CDR3 loop spans 14 amino acids. V shed 5 bases and J shed 2 bases, with 12 bases lying between them. The germline V gene has CDR1 SGHTA and CDR2 FQGNSA. CDR3 nucleotides: TGTGCCAGCAGCCCACGACAGGAACAAGAGACCCAGTACTTC. Encoded protein: CASSPRQEQETQYF.

In its sample, this clonotype was seen a few times. V is TRBV7-8 and J is TRBJ2-7, with 7 bases fitting TRBD2. Germline V gene sequence: CDR1 SGHVS, CDR2 FQNEAQ. V trimming: 4 bases; J trimming: 6 bases; junction bases outside the gene matches: 9. The CDR3 has 14 residues. CDR3 loop: CASSSGPLALEQYF. For the CDR3, the DNA is TGTGCCAGCAGCTCGGGGCCACTAGCGCTCGAGCAGTACTTC.

This chain joins TRBV12-3 or TRBV12-4 and TRBJ2-5, with TRBD2 matching over 12 bases. This CDR3 has 18 amino acids. Trimming removed 8 bases from V and 7 bases from J; junction bases left unmatched: 20. In DNA form, the CDR3 reads TGTGCCAGCTCCCCGGGACTAGCGGGTTTGGAAAGCTTTGTGACCCAGTACTTC. Translation gives CASSPGLAGLESFVTQYF.

The chain recombines TRBV4-3 with TRBJ2-7; D remains ambiguous. V was trimmed by 1 base and J by 1 base, leaving 8 bases between them. The CDR3 sequence is 14 residues long. Germline CDR1 LGHNA, CDR2 YSLEER. The CDR3 DNA is TGCGCCAGCAGCCAAGCTATAGGGTCCTACGAGCAGTACTTC. Translation: CASSQAIGSYEQYF.

The rearrangement joins TRBV29-1 to TRBJ1-1, with TRBD1 as a possible D gene (6 bases). Germline V lookup: CDR1 SQVTM, CDR2 ANQGSEA. V was clipped by 7 bases and J by 0 bases, with 12 bases between them. The CDR3 spans 13 residues. The CDR3 coding sequence is TGCAGCGGGGGGCTTTACATGAACACTGAAGCTTTCTTT. Translated: CSGGLYMNTEAFF.

This clonotype was counted a few times. The rearrangement uses TRBV5-1 and TRBJ1-1; D gene uncertain. The V gene lost 3 bases and the J gene lost 8 bases, with 23 bases spanning the gap. Germline V gives CDR1 SGHRS, CDR2 YFSETQ. There are 16 residues in the CDR3. CDR3 in DNA: TGCGCCAGCAGCTGGGGTTGGAGCAGGCAAATCTCAGAAGCTTTCTTT. Its translation is CASSWGWSRQISEAFF.